This paragraph covers one T cell receptor (beta chain) sequence. The data stem from a study of blood T cell repertoires in COVID-19. Study-level information: The United States, Italy and Spain provided the acute and convalescent COVID-19 samples. Sample material is recorded as cDNA or gDNA derived from T cells, B-cell-depleted T cells, or PBMCs.

The CDR3 is made up of 14 amino acids. Germline V gene lookup returns CDR1 SGHNT and CDR2 YYREEE (reference sequence). The J segment lost 3 bases and the V segment lost 1 base, leaving 4 bases of the junction unmatched. Original processing methods: For nucleated cells, counts were estimated from reference gene primer amplification. Sequencing used immunoSEQ multiplex PCR; TCRdb keeps in-frame clones, though not all of them. V and J calls and clone size come straight from that table; D and trimming were deduced from the DNA. The repertoire holds about 250,000 clones, around 82% seen once, with around 4.4% in the top ten.

The TCR was taken from a man aged 45-60 years with active or convalescent COVID-19. The rearrangement links TRBV5-4 to TRBJ2-7; the match to TRBD1 covers 7 bases. Specimen: peripheral blood. CDR3 protein: CASSLQGVDYEQYF. CDR3 nucleotides: TGTGCCAGCAGCTTGCAGGGGGTAGACTACGAGCAGTACTTC.